The next 28 T cell receptor beta chains were all read from a single sample in a study of blood T cell repertoires in COVID-19. Here immunoSEQ multiplex PCR was the method, and the copy in TCRdb shows in-frame clones only, minus some. Of some 150,000 clones listed, 88% were seen once; the top ten hold about 2.3%. The sequenced material came from peripheral blood. These receptors all come from a human donor in a cohort sampled during active COVID-19.

To note about this clone: Additional DNA sequences in this sample encode the identical CDR3. The chain links TRBV18 to TRBJ2-1; maybe TRBD2 (6 bases). Germline lookup yields CDR1 KGHSH and CDR2 LQKENI. The CDR3 totals 15 residues. The germline V and J ends were trimmed by 2 bases and 5 bases, with 13 bases remaining between them. The CDR3 DNA reads TGTGCCAGCTCACCAAGGCTAGCGACCCACAATGAGCAGTTCTTC. Its translation: CASSPRLATHNEQFF.

This clone was detected only once. V and J are TRBV10-2 and TRBJ2-7, with 7 nucleotides matching TRBD1. The CDR3 extends over 15 amino acids. The germline CDR1 and CDR2 sequences are WSHSY and SAAADI. V was clipped by 8 bases and J by 1 base; unmatched bases: 11. DNA for the CDR3: TGCGCCAGCCAATTTAGTCCGGGACAGTCCTACGAGCAGTACTTC. Translation: CASQFSPGQSYEQYF.

CDR3 loop: CASSTLYEQYF. DNA of the CDR3: TGTGCCAGCAGCACTCTCTACGAGCAGTACTTC. The chain is built from TRBV7-2 and TRBJ2-7; no firm D call. V was trimmed by 5 bases and J by 3 bases, leaving 5 bases between them. CDR1 SGHTA and CDR2 FQGNSA come from the germline V gene. The CDR3 is 11 residues long.

CDR3: CASSNRIDNEQFF. The CDR3 DNA follows: TGTGCCAGTAGTAACAGGATCGACAATGAGCAGTTCTTC. The chain joins TRBV19 to TRBJ2-1, with D possibly being TRBD1 (5 bases). The germline V and J ends were trimmed by 4 bases and 5 bases, with 9 bases remaining between them. This CDR3 has 13 amino acids. Germline CDR1 is LNHDA and CDR2 is SQIVND (reference sequence).

The V gene is TRBV11-2, the J gene TRBJ1-1; 9 bases map to TRBD1. The V and J ends lost 1 base and 5 bases, in that order; junction bases with no gene match: 5. The CDR3 length is 15 residues. Germline V gives CDR1 SGHAT, CDR2 FQNNGV. This CDR3 is CASSLGGTGRTEAFF. The CDR3 DNA follows: TGTGCCAGCAGCTTAGGGGGGACAGGGAGGACTGAAGCTTTCTTT.

This clone appeared once. The V gene is TRBV12-5, the J gene TRBJ2-7, with 8 bases fitting TRBD1. Trimming took 3 bases from V and 0 from J; bases not matched to a gene: 4. Germline lookup yields CDR1 LGHNT and CDR2 FRNRAP. CDR3 length equals 15 residues. The CDR3 protein is CASGFWDRSSYEQYF. The CDR3 DNA follows: TGTGCTAGTGGTTTTTGGGACAGGAGCTCCTACGAGCAGTACTTC. Full variable domain (remainder filled in from reference TRBV12-5 and TRBJ2-7): DARVTQTPRHKVTEMGQEVTMRCQPILGHNTVFWYRQTMMQGLELLAYFRNRAPLDDSGMPKDRFSAEMPDATLATLKIQPSEPRDSAVYFCASGFWDRSSYEQYFGPGTRLTVT.

The chain links TRBV5-1 to TRBJ1-1, with D maybe TRBD1 (6 bases). The CDR3 loop spans 14 amino acids. Trimming shortened V by 6 bases and J by 1 base, and 13 bases separated the two germline ends. Germline loops: CDR1 SGHRS, CDR2 YFSETQ. CDR3 sequence: CASTIQTGNTEAFF. CDR3 sequence (DNA): TGCGCCAGCACCATCCAGACAGGGAACACTGAAGCTTTCTTT.

This clone has more than one count but fewer than ten. The CDR3 bases are TGTGCCAGTGTACAGGGATCAAATGAAAAACTGTTTTTT. It translates to CASVQGSNEKLFF. The V and J genes are TRBV2 and TRBJ1-4, with D tentatively TRBD1 (6 bases). The V gene's germline CDR1 is SNHLY and CDR2 FYNNEI. The V and J ends lost 9 bases and 5 bases respectively, with 13 bases between them. This CDR3 spans 13 amino acids.

The genes are TRBV20-1 and TRBJ2-1; a possible D gene is TRBD1 (5 bases). This CDR3 is built from 11 residues. Trimming removed 5 bases at V and 6 bases at J, with 8 bases between. The germline V gene has CDR1 DFQATT and CDR2 SNEGSKA (reference sequence). CDR3 DNA: TGCAGTGCTCTCAGGGTCAATGAGCAGTTCTTC. The encoded protein is CSALRVNEQFF.

CDR3 in DNA: TGTGCCAGCAGCCAGCGGGGGGGAGCCTCGACCGGGGAGCTGTTTTTT. As protein: CASSQRGGASTGELFF. The chain recombines TRBV7-2 with TRBJ2-2, with 10 bases that match TRBD2. V lost 5 bases, J lost 5 bases, and 8 bases stayed unmatched. The CDR3 sequence is 16 residues long. The germline CDR1 and CDR2 sequences are SGHTA and FQGNSA.

V usage is TRBV7-9 and J usage is TRBJ2-1; weak D call: TRBD2 (5 bases). The V end was cut by 1 base, the J end by 0 bases, with 10 bases between. Looked up from germline, CDR1 is SEHNR and CDR2 is FQNEAQ (reference sequence). The CDR3 is made up of 16 amino acids. CDR3 sequence (DNA): TGTGCCAGCAGCTTAGTAGGCGGGCTCTCCTACAATGAGCAGTTCTTC. Its translation: CASSLVGGLSYNEQFF.

The rearrangement links TRBV6-2 or TRBV6-3 to TRBJ2-7; 9 bases align to TRBD1. V was clipped by 4 bases and J by 7 bases; unmatched bases: 5. The CDR3 loop spans 13 amino acids. Germline CDR1 MNHEY, CDR2 SVGEGT. The CDR3 loop is CASSFRDRDEQYF. CDR3 DNA sequence: TGTGCCAGCAGTTTCCGGGACAGGGATGAGCAGTACTTC.

This rearrangement joins TRBV27 to TRBJ2-7; TRBD2 agrees at 9 bases. Germline V CDR1 and CDR2: MNHEY, SMNVEV (reference sequence). Trimming took 4 bases from V and 2 from J; bases not matched to a gene: 3. The CDR3 consists of 14 residues. Here the CDR3 reads CASSYQREAYEQYF. Written as DNA, the CDR3 is TGTGCCAGCAGTTACCAGCGGGAGGCCTACGAGCAGTACTTC.

The chain carries TRBV5-4 and TRBJ1-5; TRBD1 agrees at 9 bases. CDR3 length: 15 residues. V was pared by 4 bases and J by 5 bases, with 7 bases of the junction left unmatched. Germline lookup yields CDR1 SGHNT and CDR2 YYREEE (reference sequence). This CDR3 is CASSVGTGKDQPQHF. CDR3 nucleotides: TGTGCCAGCAGCGTTGGGACAGGGAAGGATCAGCCCCAGCATTTT.

This clone was seen once. The chain joins TRBV11-2 to TRBJ2-1; 8 bases map to TRBD2. V shed 6 bases and J 0 bases; nucleotides not matched to a gene: 7. Germline lookup yields CDR1 SGHAT and CDR2 FQNNGV. This CDR3 region has 16 residues. The DNA of the CDR3 is TGTGCCAGCAGGCCCCCAGGGACTAGCTCCTACAATGAGCAGTTCTTC. Translating gives CASRPPGTSSYNEQFF.

The chain couples TRBV28 to TRBJ2-7; 15 bases are shared with TRBD2. The CDR3 totals 16 residues. Trimming cost V 6 bases and J 3 bases; bases outside gene matches: 6. The germline V gene encodes CDR1 MDHEN and CDR2 SYDVKM. Here the CDR3 DNA reads TGTGCCAGCAGAGGGACTAGCGGGAGGCCGGGCTACGAGCAGTACTTC. Translating it yields CASRGTSGRPGYEQYF.

V usage is TRBV6-2 or TRBV6-3 and J usage is TRBJ1-1; perhaps TRBD1 as D (5 bases). The germline CDR1 and CDR2 sequences are MNHEY and SVGEGT. V lost 5 bases to trimming and J lost 1 base, with 11 bases between them. The CDR3 is 14 amino acids. The CDR3 sequence: CASSIPRENTEAFF. For the CDR3, the DNA is TGTGCCAGCAGTATCCCCAGGGAGAACACTGAAGCTTTCTTT.

This clone appeared once. The chain uses TRBV6-5 and TRBJ2-1; maybe TRBD2 (5 bases). Trimming stripped 3 bases from V and 0 bases from J, with 12 bases between. Germline-derived CDR1 and CDR2 are MNHEY and SVGAGI. This CDR3 spans 16 amino acids. The CDR3 here is CASSYLSGSSYNEQFF. The DNA for the CDR3 is TGTGCCAGCAGTTATCTATCGGGGAGCTCCTACAATGAGCAGTTCTTC.

This clone occurred a few times. CDR3: CASSLGQGGNTEAFF. For the CDR3, the DNA is TGTGCCAGCAGCTTGGGGCAGGGAGGGAACACTGAAGCTTTCTTT. V is TRBV5-4 and J is TRBJ1-1; possibly TRBD1 for D (5 bases). The CDR3 spans 15 residues. V lost 0 bases to trimming and J lost 1 base, with 10 bases between them. Germline V gene lookup returns CDR1 SGHNT and CDR2 YYREEE (reference sequence). Using reference TRBV5-4 and TRBJ1-1 for the parts outside the CDR3, the full variable domain is ETGVTQSPTHLIKTRGQQVTLRCSSQSGHNTVSWYQQALGQGPQFIFQYYREEENGRGNFPPRFSGLQFPNYSSELNVNALELDDSALYLCASSLGQGGNTEAFFGQGTRLTVV.

This clone has only a few counts. This chain links TRBV19 with TRBJ2-2; tentative D call: TRBD1 (5 bases). The germline V gene encodes CDR1 LNHDA and CDR2 SQIVND (reference sequence). This CDR3 is 13 amino acids long. V was clipped by 0 bases and J by 7 bases, with 6 bases between them. CDR3 nucleotide sequence: TGTGCCAGTAGTATAGATCAGGGCGGGGAGCTGTTTTTT. Its protein product is CASSIDQGGELFF.

The CDR3 bases are TGTGCCAGCAGCACCCGGACTAGCGGGGACCACACCTACAATGAGCAGTTCTTC. It codes for CASSTRTSGDHTYNEQFF. J is TRBJ2-1 and V is TRBV7-2, with 12 bases aligning to TRBD2. CDR3 length: 18 amino acids. V lost 5 bases, J lost 2 bases, and 10 bases stayed unmatched. Germline-derived CDR1 and CDR2 are SGHTA and FQGNSA. Full variable domain (outside the CDR3, taken from reference TRBV7-2 and TRBJ2-1): GAGVSQSPSNKVTEKGKDVELRCDPISGHTALYWYRQSLGQGLEFLIYFQGNSAPDKSGLPSDRFSAERTGGSVSTLTIQRTQQEDSAVYLCASSTRTSGDHTYNEQFFGPGTRLTVL.

This chain joins TRBV3-1 (or the pseudogene TRBV3-2) and TRBJ2-7, with TRBD2 matching 8 bases. The CDR3 is 15 amino acids. V lost 1 base and J lost 3; bases outside the gene matches: 5. Per germline, CDR1 LGHDT and CDR2 YNNKEL (reference sequence). This CDR3 reads CASSQGGSGDYEQYF. CDR3 in DNA: TGTGCCAGCAGCCAAGGGGGTAGCGGGGACTACGAGCAGTACTTC.

J is TRBJ1-6 and V is TRBV7-2; D possibly corresponds to TRBD1 (5 bases). The germline CDR1 and CDR2 sequences are SGHTA and FQGNSA. There are 15 residues in the CDR3. Trimming stripped 5 bases from V and 2 bases from J, with 10 bases between. The CDR3 region is CASSAGVAYNSPLHF. The CDR3 DNA reads TGTGCCAGCAGCGCGGGGGTGGCCTATAATTCACCCCTCCACTTT.

The rearrangement joins TRBV28 to TRBJ2-5; a weak D match, TRBD2 (5 bases). Germline lookup yields CDR1 MDHEN and CDR2 SYDVKM. The V end was cut by 5 bases, the J end by 5 bases, with 15 bases between. The length of the CDR3 is 14 residues. The CDR3 sequence is CASSPGISVETQYF. DNA of the CDR3: TGTGCCAGCAGTCCCGGGATCAGCGTGGAGACCCAGTACTTC.

V is TRBV28 and J is TRBJ2-1; D is possibly TRBD1 (6 bases). V lost 8 bases and J lost 4, with 18 bases in between. CDR3 length equals 15 residues. The V gene's germline CDR1 is MDHEN and CDR2 SYDVKM. The CDR3 region has the DNA TGTGCCAGCTCCCGGGCAGGGACACAGTACAATGAGCAGTTCTTC. This codes for CASSRAGTQYNEQFF.

J is TRBJ1-1 and V is TRBV11-2; D uncertain. Trimming cost V 5 bases and J 1 base, with 8 bases left between them. Germline assignment: CDR1 SGHAT and CDR2 FQNNGV. The CDR3 contains 13 residues. CDR3 sequence (DNA): TGTGCCAGCAGCCCCCCAGGGAACACTGAAGCTTTCTTT. Translating gives CASSPPGNTEAFF.

The rearrangement joins TRBV27 to TRBJ1-5; D is ambiguous. CDR3 length: 15 amino acids. Germline V gene data show CDR1 as MNHEY and CDR2 as SMNVEV (reference sequence). Trimming removed 6 bases at V and 6 bases at J, with 18 bases between. Here the CDR3 DNA reads TGTGCCAGCAGACTCGACGGCAGTTCAGGTCAGCCCCAGCATTTT. Translating it yields CASRLDGSSGQPQHF.

The chain has TRBV27 and TRBJ2-4, with 8 bases lining up with TRBD1. Germline V CDR1 and CDR2: MNHEY, SMNVEV (reference sequence). This CDR3 contains 12 residues. The V segment lost 6 bases and the J segment 7 bases; nucleotides outside the gene matches: 2. In nucleotides, the CDR3 is TGTGCCAGCAGGGGACAGGCCAACATTCAGTACTTC. Its translation is CASRGQANIQYF.